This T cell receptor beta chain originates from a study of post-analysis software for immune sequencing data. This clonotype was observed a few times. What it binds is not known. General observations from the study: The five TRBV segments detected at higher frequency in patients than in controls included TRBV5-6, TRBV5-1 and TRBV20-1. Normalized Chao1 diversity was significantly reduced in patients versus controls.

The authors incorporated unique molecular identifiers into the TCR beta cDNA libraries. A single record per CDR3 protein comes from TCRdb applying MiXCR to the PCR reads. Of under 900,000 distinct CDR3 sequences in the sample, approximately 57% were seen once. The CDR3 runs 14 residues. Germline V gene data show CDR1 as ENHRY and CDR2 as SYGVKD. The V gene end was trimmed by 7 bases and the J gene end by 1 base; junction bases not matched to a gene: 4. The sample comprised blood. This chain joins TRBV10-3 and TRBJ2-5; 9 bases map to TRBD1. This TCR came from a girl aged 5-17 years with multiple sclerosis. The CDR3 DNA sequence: TGTGCCATCAAGAGGGGACAGGGCCAAGAGACCCAGTACTTC. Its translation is CAIKRGQGQETQYF.